The 13 T cell receptor beta chains below come from one sample, sequenced in a study of blood T cell repertoires in COVID-19. The table came from immunoSEQ multiplex PCR; TCRdb's copy has only in-frame clones and leaves some out. The sample contains 250,000 to 400,000 clones, about 87% of which appear only once. The source material was peripheral blood. The receptor source for this set is a woman in her twenties or thirties with COVID-19, enrolled during active disease.

V is TRBV11-2 and J is TRBJ2-2; TRBD2 matches at 16 bases. CDR1 and CDR2 (germline): SGHAT, FQNNGV. Trimming took 5 bases from V and 5 from J; bases not matched to a gene: 11. There are 19 residues in the CDR3. The CDR3 protein is CASSVLGLAGGLGTGELFF. In DNA, the CDR3 is TGTGCCAGCAGCGTCTTGGGACTAGCGGGGGGGTTAGGGACCGGGGAGCTGTTTTTT.

The V gene is TRBV11-2, the J gene TRBJ2-2, with a possible D match to TRBD2 (5 bases). CDR1 and CDR2 (germline): SGHAT, FQNNGV. The CDR3 is 14 residues long. V lost 7 bases, J lost 6 bases, and 15 bases lay in between. The CDR3 region is CASTASFSPGELFF. CDR3 DNA: TGTGCCAGCACCGCTAGCTTCAGCCCCGGGGAGCTGTTTTTT.

The rearrangement links TRBV12-3 or TRBV12-4 to TRBJ1-5; maybe TRBD1 (5 bases). The CDR3 is 13 residues long. Trimming stripped 5 bases from V and 7 bases from J, with 12 bases between. CDR3 region: CASSPGIEQPQHF. CDR3 nucleotides: TGTGCCAGCAGTCCAGGGATAGAGCAGCCCCAGCATTTT.

The V call is TRBV18, the J call TRBJ2-3; 15 nucleotides align to TRBD2. Looked up from germline, CDR1 is KGHSH and CDR2 is LQKENI. V dropped 4 bases and J dropped 7; count of bases not matched to a gene: 12. This CDR3 region has 18 residues. The CDR3 bases are TGTGCCAGCTCACTTCCGGGACTAGCGGGGGGACTCACCTATACGCAGTATTTT. Its translation: CASSLPGLAGGLTYTQYF.

This sequence joins TRBV13 and TRBJ2-6, with D possibly being TRBD1 (5 bases). Trimming took off 5 bases at V and 0 bases at J, with 17 bases between the two ends. The CDR3 extends over 18 amino acids. CDR1 and CDR2 (germline): PRHDT, FYEKMQ (reference sequence). This chain's CDR3 is CASSPPGAGPSGANVLTF. In nucleotides, the CDR3 is TGTGCCAGCAGCCCCCCTGGGGCCGGGCCCTCTGGGGCCAACGTCCTGACTTTC.

This chain connects TRBV10-3 to TRBJ1-6, with a weak D call TRBD1 (6 bases). The length of the CDR3 is 13 residues. In germline, CDR1 is ENHRY, CDR2 SYGVKD. The V and J ends lost 4 bases and 6 bases respectively, with 7 bases between them. The CDR3 DNA reads TGTGCCATCAGTGGACAGGCTAATTCACCCCTCCACTTT. Translating gives CAISGQANSPLHF.

A single count supports this clone. This chain uses TRBV27 with TRBJ1-6, with TRBD1 matching 7 bases. Germline trimming cut 1 base from V and 9 bases from J; bases unmatched to any gene: 9. Germline V gene data show CDR1 as MNHEY and CDR2 as SMNVEV (reference sequence). This CDR3 region has 16 residues. The CDR3 DNA sequence: TGTGCCAGCAGTTTATGGGTTTTAGGGGGCAGTTCACCCCTCCACTTT. As protein: CASSLWVLGGSSPLHF.

The chain employs TRBV7-9 and TRBJ2-7, with D possibly being TRBD1 (6 bases). CDR3 length: 14 residues. The germline gives CDR1 SEHNR, CDR2 FQNEAQ (reference sequence). The V end lost 1 base, the J end lost 7 bases, and 14 bases lay between the germline ends. CDR3 amino acids: CASSLVQGTQEQYF. CDR3 coding DNA: TGTGCCAGCAGCTTAGTTCAGGGGACCCAGGAGCAGTACTTC.

The chain combines TRBV7-6 with TRBJ2-2; D perhaps matches TRBD1 (5 bases). This CDR3 has 14 residues. Trimming stripped 4 bases from V and 7 bases from J, with 13 bases between. The germline V gene has CDR1 SGHVS and CDR2 FNYEAQ. The CDR3 DNA is TGTGCCAGCAGCTCGCAACAGGAGCTCGGGGAGCTGTTTTTT. As protein: CASSSQQELGELFF.

The chain carries TRBV7-6 and TRBJ1-6; a possible D gene is TRBD1 (5 bases). The V and J ends lost 5 bases and 6 bases respectively, with 11 bases between them. CDR3 length: 14 residues. The germline V gene encodes CDR1 SGHVS and CDR2 FNYEAQ. CDR3 sequence: CASSQAQGNSPLHF. DNA of the CDR3: TGTGCCAGCAGCCAGGCTCAGGGTAATTCACCCCTCCACTTT.

This clone has only one observation. The V gene is TRBV5-1, the J gene TRBJ1-2, with TRBD1 matching 11 bases. With V trimmed by 5 bases and J by 2 bases, 5 bases remained unmatched. Germline V gene sequence: CDR1 SGHRS, CDR2 YFSETQ. This CDR3 comprises 15 residues. Here the CDR3 DNA reads TGCGCCAGCAGGCCGGGGACAGGGGGAAACTATGGCTACACCTTC. This translates into CASRPGTGGNYGYTF.

This chain joins TRBV7-2 and TRBJ2-2; D might be TRBD1 (6 bases). The CDR3 spans 14 residues. V shed 5 bases and J shed 5 bases, with 12 bases lying between them. CDR1 is SGHTA, CDR2 FQGNSA, per germline. This CDR3 is CASSQPQGTGELFF. In nucleotides, the CDR3 is TGTGCCAGCAGCCAACCGCAGGGGACCGGGGAGCTGTTTTTT.

The chain recombines TRBV9 with TRBJ2-1; D is unclear. The germline V and J ends were trimmed by 3 bases and 8 bases, with 15 bases remaining between them. Germline loops: CDR1 SGDLS, CDR2 YYNGEE. This CDR3 comprises 14 residues. This CDR3 is CASSEEWRSDEQFF. CDR3 sequence (DNA): TGTGCCAGCAGCGAAGAGTGGCGGTCGGATGAGCAGTTCTTC.